This T cell receptor beta chain was identified in a study of T cells in narcolepsy. Only in-frame clones appear in the TCRdb table, and some are missing; sequencing was by immunoSEQ multiplex PCR. Seen here are around 32,000 clones, 83% observed once, and the top ten hold about 0.62%. Source material: memory (CD45RA-) CD4+ T cells from blood. The receptor was derived from a human donor in good health.

This CDR3 is CASSLGGRSSYNEQFF. CDR3 in DNA: TGTGCCAGCAGTTTAGGGGGGAGGAGCTCCTACAATGAGCAGTTCTTC. This chain uses TRBV6-6 with TRBJ2-1, with D perhaps being TRBD1 or TRBD2 (6 bases each). Trimming shortened V by 4 bases and J by 0 bases, and 13 bases separated the two germline ends. The CDR3 has 16 amino acids. The germline gives CDR1 MNHNY, CDR2 SVGAGI (reference sequence).